This T cell receptor beta chain was profiled in a study of T-cell memory formation after mild COVID-19. Study in general: Largely, the TCR clusters proved donor specific.

Study-level points and caveats: Some clones that responded turned up in pre-infection memory, which suggests that cross-reactive memory joined in. Later expanders leaned CD4+, whereas day 15 to 85 contracting clones were balanced CD4/CD8.

Germline loops: CDR1 SEHNR, CDR2 FQNEAQ (reference sequence). Deletions cut 3 bases from V and 5 bases from J, with 11 bases between. This CDR3 is 14 amino acids long. TCRdb re-derived calls from the 5' RACE reads in MiXCR, one entry per CDR3 protein. The data show approximately 410,000 distinct CDR3 sequences, 23% seen once. In the case of this clonotype: Its antigen is currently unknown.

V is TRBV7-9 and J is TRBJ2-4; D is undetermined. The sequence was collected from an adult woman who had mild COVID-19 (a few samples of this study predate the infection). Cell type and time point are not known. The sequenced sample was PBMCs or a T cell subset sorted from them (not recorded which). CDR3 protein: CASSFLGLENIQYF. The CDR3 region has the DNA TGTGCCAGCAGCTTTCTGGGGTTAGAAAACATTCAGTACTTC.